The 20 T cell receptor beta chains given below trace back to one sample, sequenced in a study of T-cell reconstitution after alpha-beta-depleted transplantation in children. The library targeted TCRbeta and was prepared with unique molecular identifiers. From the PCR reads, TCRdb called clonotypes with MiXCR, one entry per CDR3 protein. The top ten clones hold roughly 27% of a sample with about a million distinct CDR3 sequences, about 31% of them seen once. The sample was PBMCs, mostly from graft donor cells, taken 360 days after TCRalphabeta/CD19-depleted stem cell transplant. The receptors derive from a boy under two years old who had a stem cell transplant for SCID, so the T cells may come from the graft donor.

This sequence joins TRBV29-1 and TRBJ2-2; D may be TRBD1 (7 bases). From germline, CDR1 is SQVTM and CDR2 ANQGSEA. V lost 5 bases, J lost 4 bases, and 11 bases lay in between. CDR3 length equals 13 residues. CDR3: CSVRRGPTGELFF. In DNA, the CDR3 is TGCAGCGTTAGGAGGGGGCCCACCGGGGAGCTGTTTTTT.

This clonotype has only a few counts. V usage is TRBV5-1 and J usage is TRBJ2-5; no firm D call. V was cut by 4 bases and J by 7 bases, with 14 bases left in between. Germline assignment: CDR1 SGHRS and CDR2 YFSETQ. The CDR3 spans 13 residues. The DNA for the CDR3 is TGCGCCAGCAGCCTTGGACCCTCAGGGACCCAGTACTTC. The encoded protein is CASSLGPSGTQYF.

The chain uses TRBV20-1 and TRBJ2-3; D is uncertain. There are 11 residues in the CDR3. CDR1 is DFQATT and CDR2 is SNEGSKA in the germline V gene (reference sequence). Between the trimmed V and J ends, which lost 6 bases and 5 bases, there was a span of 9 bases. CDR3 in amino acids: CSASNRDTQYF. DNA of the CDR3: TGCAGTGCCTCAAACAGAGATACGCAGTATTTT.

The chain uses TRBV27 and TRBJ1-2; no firm D call. V gave up 4 bases and J gave up 7 bases, with 13 bases separating them. Germline lookup yields CDR1 MNHEY and CDR2 SMNVEV (reference sequence). The CDR3 length is 13 residues. CDR3 sequence: CASSSLLDSGYTF. The CDR3 nucleotides read TGTGCCAGCAGTTCCCTCCTGGACTCTGGCTACACCTTC.

The chain employs TRBV4-3 and TRBJ2-3; the D call may be TRBD1 or TRBD2 (5 bases each). V lost 1 base and J lost 6, with 14 bases in between. CDR1 LGHNA and CDR2 YSLEER come from the germline V gene. This CDR3 comprises 15 residues. This CDR3 reads CASSQAGPVDDTQYF. The CDR3 nucleotides read TGCGCCAGCAGCCAAGCGGGGCCCGTAGATGATACGCAGTATTTT.

This clonotype turned up a few times. This chain links TRBV6-1 with TRBJ2-1, with TRBD2 identical over 7 bases. The length of the CDR3 is 14 residues. V shed 7 bases and J 6 bases; nucleotides not matched to a gene: 9. Germline loops: CDR1 MNHNS, CDR2 SASEGT. The CDR3 DNA is TGTGCCAGCATCCGGACTAGTATATCCAATGAGCAGTTCTTC. It yields the protein CASIRTSISNEQFF.

This clonotype occurred a few times. The J gene is TRBJ2-3, the V gene TRBV25-1; D is perhaps TRBD2 (5 bases). The CDR3 runs 14 residues. Germline V gene lookup returns CDR1 MGHDK and CDR2 SYGVNS. V was pared by 1 base and J by 4 bases, with 9 bases between. CDR3 sequence (DNA): TGTGCCAGCAGTGAATTCAGCGGCGCAGATACGCAGTATTTT. Its translation is CASSEFSGADTQYF.

This chain uses TRBV20-1 with TRBJ1-5; no reliable D call. Germline V lookup: CDR1 DFQATT, CDR2 SNEGSKA (reference sequence). The CDR3 consists of 12 residues. V was clipped by 6 bases and J by 4 bases, with 10 bases between them. The CDR3 DNA is TGCAGTGCGTCGCAGTCTAATCAGCCCCAGCATTTT. It translates to CSASQSNQPQHF.

This clonotype was seen a handful of times. J is TRBJ2-2 and V is TRBV7-6; D ambiguous. The germline V and J ends were trimmed by 6 bases and 2 bases, with 10 bases remaining between them. CDR1 and CDR2 (germline): SGHVS, FNYEAQ. The CDR3 is 14 residues long. CDR3 nucleotide sequence: TGTGCCAGCAGGCCGGGCCCTAACACCGGGGAGCTGTTTTTT. Its translation: CASRPGPNTGELFF. The variable domain in full, with the rest retrieved from reference TRBV7-6 and TRBJ2-2, is GAGVSQSPRYKVTKRGQDVALRCDPISGHVSLYWYRQALGQGPEFLTYFNYEAQQDKSGLPNDRFSAERPEGSISTLTIQRTEQRDSAMYRCASRPGPNTGELFFGEGSRLTVL.

This chain uses TRBV5-1 with TRBJ1-1; D not resolved. From germline, CDR1 is SGHRS and CDR2 YFSETQ. The V end lost 2 bases, the J end lost 0 bases, and 11 bases lay between the germline ends. The length of the CDR3 is 15 residues. Here the CDR3 DNA reads TGCGCCAGCAGCTTTTCCAGAACCCTGAACACTGAAGCTTTCTTT. Encoded protein: CASSFSRTLNTEAFF.

Notes on this clonotype: A read error may account for a junction end that differs from germline. The chain recombines TRBV3-1 with TRBJ2-7, with a weak D call TRBD1 (5 bases). Looked up from germline, CDR1 is LGHDT and CDR2 is YNNKEL (reference sequence). The length of the CDR3 is 19 residues. CDR3 nucleotide sequence: TGTGCCACCAGCCAAGAATGGCACAGGTCCTACGAGTATCCCTACGAGCAGTACTTC. Its protein product is CATSQEWHRSYEYPYEQYF.

The rearrangement links TRBV20-1 to TRBJ2-7, with 8 positions matching TRBD2. Germline V gives CDR1 DFQATT, CDR2 SNEGSKA (reference sequence). CDR3 length: 14 residues. V trimming: 3 bases; J trimming: 1 base; junction bases outside the gene matches: 5. CDR3 nucleotides: TGCAGTGCTAGTCGGGTAGCGGGGTCCTACGAGCAGTACTTC. It yields the protein CSASRVAGSYEQYF.

The sample holds a few counts of this clonotype. The chain is built from TRBV11-1 and TRBJ2-5; 13 nucleotides align to TRBD2. The germline gives CDR1 SGHAT, CDR2 FQDESV (reference sequence). The J segment lost 4 bases and the V segment lost 2 bases, leaving 13 bases of the junction unmatched. The CDR3 consists of 19 residues. The CDR3 loop reads CASSLPFLPGLAGRETQYF. The CDR3 bases are TGTGCCAGCAGCTTACCCTTTTTACCGGGACTAGCGGGGCGAGAGACCCAGTACTTC.

This clonotype was recorded many times. V and J are TRBV20-1 and TRBJ1-1; 8 bases are shared with TRBD1. V shed 2 bases, J shed 4 bases, and the junction held 0 bases outside the gene matches. Germline assignment: CDR1 DFQATT and CDR2 SNEGSKA (reference sequence). CDR3 size: 12 residues. CDR3 protein: CSARQGATEAFF. As DNA, the CDR3 is TGCAGTGCTAGACAGGGGGCCACTGAAGCTTTCTTT.

This clonotype was counted between two and nine times. The chain recombines TRBV20-1 with TRBJ2-3; TRBD1 aligns across 12 bases. The CDR3 is 16 amino acids. V lost 5 bases, J lost 2 bases, and 8 bases stayed unmatched. Germline CDR1 DFQATT, CDR2 SNEGSKA (reference sequence). The CDR3 reads CSARPGTGGNTDTQYF. The CDR3 DNA reads as TGCAGTGCTCGTCCCGGGACAGGGGGCAACACAGATACGCAGTATTTT.

The V call is TRBV7-2, the J call TRBJ2-1, with D maybe TRBD1 (6 bases). The CDR3 consists of 15 residues. CDR1 and CDR2 (germline): SGHTA, FQGNSA. V was shortened by 4 bases and J by 2 bases, with 12 bases between the two germline ends. Here the CDR3 reads CASSSSGETYNEQFF. CDR3 nucleotides: TGTGCCAGCAGCTCCTCAGGGGAAACCTACAATGAGCAGTTCTTC.

The CDR3 is CASSSGRPGDTQYF. CDR3 DNA sequence: TGTGCCAGCAGTTCTGGTCGGCCCGGGGATACGCAGTATTTT. The chain links TRBV12-3 or TRBV12-4 to TRBJ2-3; D is ambiguous. Trimming pared 4 bases from V and 6 bases from J, leaving 14 bases between. This CDR3 region has 14 residues.

In this sample, this clonotype turned up once. The rearrangement uses TRBV2 and TRBJ2-3; a possible D gene is TRBD2 (6 bases). There are 16 residues in the CDR3. Germline CDR1 reads SNHLY; CDR2 reads FYNNEI. V was trimmed by 1 base and J by 0 bases, leaving 11 bases between them. CDR3 loop: CASSEEGLPSTDTQYF. The CDR3 DNA follows: TGTGCCAGCAGTGAAGAAGGACTACCCAGCACAGATACGCAGTATTTT.

This clonotype appeared a few times. The chain carries TRBV20-1 and TRBJ2-1, with TRBD2 matching over 9 bases. Germline values: CDR1 DFQATT, CDR2 SNEGSKA (reference sequence). Losses at the gene ends were 6 bases for V and 7 bases for J; bases not matched to a gene: 10. This CDR3 region has 14 residues. CDR3 DNA sequence: TGCAGTGCCCGGGGCGGGGGGGCCCGGAATGAGCAGTTCTTC. As protein: CSARGGGARNEQFF.

The rearrangement links TRBV30 to TRBJ1-2; no clear D gene. Germline V CDR1 and CDR2: GTSNPN, SVGIG (reference sequence). Trimming left V 3 bases short and J 11 bases short, with 16 bases between. The CDR3 runs 12 residues. The CDR3 reads CAWSSSGLGYTF. The CDR3 DNA reads as TGTGCCTGGAGCAGCTCGGGTTTGGGGTACACCTTC. Complete variable domain (other parts from reference TRBV30 and TRBJ1-2): SQTIHQWPATLVQPVGSPLSLECTVEGTSNPNLYWYRQAAGRGLQLLFYSVGIGQISSEVPQNLSASRPQDRQFILSSKKLLLSDSGFYLCAWSSSGLGYTFGSGTRLTVV.